This passage covers 7 T cell receptor beta chains from one sample sequenced in a study of T cells in localized non-small cell lung cancer. TCRdb keeps only in-frame clones here, not all; method: immunoSEQ multiplex PCR. The sample yields fewer than 30,000 clones, 65% to 85% seen once. Here the sequenced sample was peripheral blood mononuclear cells, taken before any cancer treatment. These receptors were taken from a man between 40 and 70 years old with stage III lung adenocarcinoma.

The chain recombines TRBV2 with TRBJ2-7, with a weak D call TRBD1 (6 bases). Germline V gene sequence: CDR1 SNHLY, CDR2 FYNNEI. This CDR3 contains 16 residues. V lost 5 bases and J 2 bases, leaving 19 bases between the germline ends. The CDR3 DNA is TGTGCCAGCAGTAAACCCCGACAGGAGGTCCCCTACGAGCAGTACTTC. It yields the protein CASSKPRQEVPYEQYF.

V usage is TRBV5-1 and J usage is TRBJ2-7; 7 bases are shared with TRBD1. V was pared by 0 bases and J by 2 bases, with 5 bases of the junction left unmatched. Germline values: CDR1 SGHRS, CDR2 YFSETQ. The CDR3 is 15 amino acids. The DNA for the CDR3 is TGCGCCAGCAGCTTGGAGGTAGGGGGCCCCTACGAGCAGTACTTC. This translates into CASSLEVGGPYEQYF.

V and J are TRBV18 and TRBJ2-7; D remains ambiguous. In germline, CDR1 is KGHSH, CDR2 LQKENI. With 4 bases removed from V and 2 bases from J, the gap between germline ends came to 12 bases. The CDR3 is 14 amino acids. CDR3 sequence reads: CASSLDSTAYEQYF. CDR3 nucleotides: TGTGCCAGCTCACTGGATAGCACTGCCTACGAGCAGTACTTC.

The chain carries TRBV5-1 and TRBJ2-1, with 13 bases lining up with TRBD2. The trim removed 4 bases at V and 9 bases at J, leaving 16 bases unmatched. The CDR3 covers 18 residues. Germline V gene data show CDR1 as SGHRS and CDR2 as YFSETQ. The CDR3, as DNA: TGCGCCAGCAGCCCCTTACTAGCGGGGGGGCCGAGGTTGGGTGAGCAGTTCTTC. This sequence encodes CASSPLLAGGPRLGEQFF.

This clone was seen more than once but under ten times. The chain uses TRBV19 and TRBJ1-1; 9 bases match TRBD1. The V gene's germline CDR1 is LNHDA and CDR2 SQIVND (reference sequence). J was trimmed by 11 bases and V by 6 bases; bases with no gene match: 10. The CDR3 contains 13 residues. The CDR3 DNA sequence: TGTGCCAGTAGGACGACGGACAGGGGCGTCGCTTTCTTT. Encoded protein: CASRTTDRGVAFF.

The rearrangement links TRBV18 to TRBJ2-5; no firm D call. The CDR3 has 11 amino acids. The germline V gene has CDR1 KGHSH and CDR2 LQKENI. Trimming took 3 bases from V and 2 from J, leaving 1 base between them. CDR3 sequence reads: CASSPQETQYF. The CDR3 coding sequence is TGTGCCAGCTCACCGCAAGAGACCCAGTACTTC.

The chain couples TRBV28 to TRBJ2-5, with unresolved D. V lost 4 bases and J lost 2, with 5 bases in between. This CDR3 has 12 amino acids. The germline V gene encodes CDR1 MDHEN and CDR2 SYDVKM. The CDR3: CASSYGQETQYF. CDR3 in DNA: TGTGCCAGCAGTTACGGGCAAGAGACCCAGTACTTC.